This TCR beta chain was identified during a study of cytotoxic CD8 clonotypes in ibrutinib-treated CLL. Study-level points and caveats: Rare overall, public clonotypes shrank or held steady under therapy. Clonality showed a rise at ibrutinib response that reversed toward baseline at progression. While tracking circulating CD8+ T-cell counts, baseline clonality exceeded that of age-matched healthy donors.

The CDR3 is 12 amino acids. The V and J ends lost 6 bases and 5 bases respectively, with 11 bases between them. Germline V gene sequence: CDR1 MDHEN, CDR2 SYDVKM. The planned depth of sequencing spanned 1 in 200,000 to 1 in 1 million T cells. This table comes from immunoSEQ multiplex PCR, and its TCRdb copy is limited to in-frame clones, with some not included. The repertoire holds more than 200,000 clones, with 70% as singletons. This clone occurred a few times. Its antigen is still unknown. This clonotype was sampled from a human donor with chronic lymphocytic leukemia. The genes are TRBV28 and TRBJ2-7; no firm D call. This material consisted of PBMCs, taken after 24 months of ibrutinib treatment. CDR3 protein: CASRLTSDEQYF. The DNA of the CDR3 is TGTGCCAGCAGGCTGACCAGCGACGAGCAGTACTTC.